The sample holds a few counts of the clone carrying this T cell receptor beta chain. J lost 1 base, V lost 2 bases, and 8 bases had no gene match. Germline values: CDR1 LNHNV, CDR2 YYDKDF (reference sequence). The CDR3 has 17 residues. This sample stems from a study of response to subunit inactivated influenza vaccine. TCRdb called the RT-PCR reads again in MiXCR, with one record for every CDR3 protein. The data hold about 540,000 distinct CDR3 sequences, with under 30% observed a single time. These data were likewise used in another study, on T cells expressing NK-cell markers. In that study: For TCR beta, cDNA was produced by 5'RACE template switching with UMIs. The TCR beta repertoires originated in sorted CD3+CD56+NKG2C+, CD3+CD56+NKG2C- and CD3+CD56-NKG2C+ T cells. Sequenced donors, eight in total, included seven who were HCMV-seropositive and one who was seronegative. These clonotypes additionally ranked first within the CD3+CD56-NKG2C+ fraction of a handful of donors.

The genes are TRBV15 and TRBJ2-3; 8 bases map to TRBD2. This specimen consisted of CD4+ T cells sorted from PBMCs, obtained approximately 12 days after vaccination. This receptor was taken from a man aged 45-65 years who received an inactivated influenza vaccine. The CDR3 DNA sequence: TGTGCCACCAGCAGATCGGGGGGGGAAGAGGGCACAGATACGCAGTATTTT. Protein: CATSRSGGEEGTDTQYF.